This T cell receptor beta chain originates from a study of monozygotic twins with cystic fibrosis. Overall study findings and caveats: Nucleotide-identical clonotype sharing was significantly higher within monozygotic CF twin pairs than between unrelated CF individuals. In 13 of 16 pairs, V gene usage was closest to the co-twin's. Median Simpson clonality of roughly 0.0093 suggested naive T cells predominated.

A remark on this clone: Its matching antigen is unknown.

Some clones are missing from TCRdb's copy, which holds only in-frame ones; the method was immunoSEQ multiplex PCR. The sample consists of about 24,000 clones, under 95% of them appearing once. The V gene end was trimmed by 4 bases and the J gene end by 2 bases; junction bases not matched to a gene: 7. Germline assignment: CDR1 SGHKS and CDR2 YYEKEE (reference sequence). The CDR3 is 15 residues long. The sequenced material came from blood. The TCR sequence derives from a girl between 2 and 10 years old with cystic fibrosis. The chain combines TRBV5-5 with TRBJ2-7; 9 nucleotides agree with TRBD1. CDR3 DNA: TGTGCCAGCAGCCCGCGGGGACAGGGAACCTACGAGCAGTACTTC. It yields the protein CASSPRGQGTYEQYF.